The rows below give T cell receptor beta chains drawn from one sample of a study of cytomegalovirus exposure and HLA in healthy donors. This table comes from immunoSEQ multiplex PCR, and its TCRdb copy is limited to in-frame clones, with some not included. The sample has roughly 190,000 clones, roughly four fifths seen once. Sequencing input: PBMCs. Receptor source: a middle-aged man in good health and CMV-seropositive. Each CDR3 is given with its conserved first and last residue. Fields, in order: V gene, clone size, D gene, J gene, CDR3 DNA, CDR3 protein. D genes are given only for firm matches. The size entry is marked missing in some rows and otherwise reads once, few, many or a size class.

v_call: TRBV13; clone_size: -; d_call: TRBD1; j_call: TRBJ2-7; cdr3_nt: TGTGCCAGCAGCTTAGGGGGACAGGGGTCTACCTACGAGCAGTACTTC; cdr3_aa: CASSLGGQGSTYEQYF
v_call: TRBV11-2; clone_size: -; d_call: -; j_call: TRBJ2-2; cdr3_nt: TGTGCCAGCACCGTCCTGAACACCGGGGAGCTGTTTTTT; cdr3_aa: CASTVLNTGELFF
v_call: TRBV6-1; clone_size: -; d_call: -; j_call: TRBJ2-3; cdr3_nt: TGTGCCAGCGGGCCGGCTACAGATACGCAGTATTTT; cdr3_aa: CASGPATDTQYF
v_call: TRBV29-1; clone_size: -; d_call: TRBD1; j_call: TRBJ1-4; cdr3_nt: TGCAGCGTTAGCCCCCCGGGACAGCTGAATGAAAAACTGTTTTTT; cdr3_aa: CSVSPPGQLNEKLFF
v_call: TRBV7-9; clone_size: -; d_call: -; j_call: TRBJ2-1; cdr3_nt: TGTGCCAGCAGCTTTCGTGGGCGGGGGCGTAACAATGAGCAGTTCTTC; cdr3_aa: CASSFRGRGRNNEQFF
v_call: TRBV7-9; clone_size: -; d_call: -; j_call: TRBJ2-3; cdr3_nt: TGTGCCAGCAGCCTAGGCGAAGATACGCAGTATTTT; cdr3_aa: CASSLGEDTQYF
v_call: TRBV7-2; clone_size: -; d_call: TRBD1; j_call: TRBJ2-7; cdr3_nt: TGTGCCAGCAGCTGGACAGGGGAGACCTACGAGCAGTACTTC; cdr3_aa: CASSWTGETYEQYF
v_call: TRBV7-3; clone_size: -; d_call: -; j_call: TRBJ2-5; cdr3_nt: TGTGCCAGCAGCCCCGACAGCCGACCTGGGAAACAAGAGACCCAGTACTTC; cdr3_aa: CASSPDSRPGKQETQYF
v_call: TRBV4-2; clone_size: -; d_call: TRBD2; j_call: TRBJ2-1; cdr3_nt: TGTGCCAGCAGCCAAGATGAGACTAGCGCATACAATGAGCAGTTCTTC; cdr3_aa: CASSQDETSAYNEQFF
v_call: TRBV7-2; clone_size: -; d_call: TRBD2; j_call: TRBJ2-2; cdr3_nt: TGTGCCAGCAGCTTAGTGGGGGGGGGACTCACCGGGGAGCTGTTTTTT; cdr3_aa: CASSLVGGGLTGELFF
v_call: TRBV6-6; clone_size: few; d_call: -; j_call: TRBJ2-5; cdr3_nt: TGTGCCAGCAGTTACTCAGGGGGAGGGGAGACCCAGTACTTC; cdr3_aa: CASSYSGGGETQYF
v_call: TRBV7-3; clone_size: -; d_call: TRBD1; j_call: TRBJ2-1; cdr3_nt: TGTGCCAGCAGCTCCGCGACAGGGGTTGAGCAGTTCTTC; cdr3_aa: CASSSATGVEQFF
v_call: TRBV5-5; clone_size: -; d_call: TRBD1; j_call: TRBJ1-5; cdr3_nt: TGTGCCAGCAGCTTGGTGGCAGGGGGAGGTCAGCCCCAGCATTTT; cdr3_aa: CASSLVAGGGQPQHF
v_call: TRBV14; clone_size: -; d_call: -; j_call: TRBJ1-1; cdr3_nt: TGTGCCAGCAGCCAAGATGTCAGGGGCGGGTCTTTCTTT; cdr3_aa: CASSQDVRGGSFF
v_call: TRBV5-1; clone_size: few; d_call: -; j_call: TRBJ2-3; cdr3_nt: TGCGCCAGCAGCTTTTCCTCAGATACGCAGTATTTT; cdr3_aa: CASSFSSDTQYF
v_call: TRBV6-6; clone_size: -; d_call: TRBD1; j_call: TRBJ2-2; cdr3_nt: TGTGCCAGCACCGACAGGGGGCGGGACGGGGAGCTGTTTTTT; cdr3_aa: CASTDRGRDGELFF
v_call: TRBV28; clone_size: -; d_call: -; j_call: TRBJ2-1; cdr3_nt: TGTGCCAGCAGCCCCGGGACAAGGATGTGGGAGCAGTTCTTC; cdr3_aa: CASSPGTRMWEQFF
v_call: TRBV9; clone_size: -; d_call: TRBD2; j_call: TRBJ2-1; cdr3_nt: TGTGCCAGCAGCGTAGGGGGGGGAAACAACAATGAGCAGTTCTTC; cdr3_aa: CASSVGGGNNNEQFF
v_call: TRBV10-3; clone_size: once; d_call: TRBD1; j_call: TRBJ2-3; cdr3_nt: TGTGCCATCAGCCCACTAGTGGGACAGAACACAGATACGCAGTATTTT; cdr3_aa: CAISPLVGQNTDTQYF
v_call: TRBV18; clone_size: once; d_call: -; j_call: TRBJ2-5; cdr3_nt: TGTGCCAGCTCACCCCCGGCGGTACTCAGGGGAGAGACCCAGTACTTC; cdr3_aa: CASSPPAVLRGETQYF
v_call: TRBV29-1; clone_size: few; d_call: TRBD1; j_call: TRBJ1-1; cdr3_nt: TGCAGCGTTGCAAGGGACAGGGTCACTGAAGCTTTCTTT; cdr3_aa: CSVARDRVTEAFF
v_call: TRBV28; clone_size: -; d_call: TRBD1; j_call: TRBJ1-2; cdr3_nt: TGTGCCAGCAGTGGGACAGCCCACTATGGCTACACCTTC; cdr3_aa: CASSGTAHYGYTF
v_call: TRBV7-6; clone_size: -; d_call: -; j_call: TRBJ1-1; cdr3_nt: TGTGCCAGCAGCTTAGCGGGAGGGAACACTGAAGCTTTCTTT; cdr3_aa: CASSLAGGNTEAFF
v_call: TRBV6-1; clone_size: -; d_call: TRBD1; j_call: TRBJ1-2; cdr3_nt: TGTGCCAGCAGACCCGGGACAGGGGTTTATGGCTACACCTTC; cdr3_aa: CASRPGTGVYGYTF
v_call: TRBV4-3; clone_size: -; d_call: TRBD1; j_call: TRBJ1-4; cdr3_nt: TGCGCCAGCAGCCAAGATACAGGGGGAGAAAAACTGTTTTTT; cdr3_aa: CASSQDTGGEKLFF
v_call: TRBV6-5; clone_size: -; d_call: TRBD1; j_call: TRBJ1-5; cdr3_nt: TGTGCCAGCAGTACCGCCGGGACAGGGAGTCAGCCCCAGCATTTT; cdr3_aa: CASSTAGTGSQPQHF
v_call: TRBV20-1; clone_size: -; d_call: TRBD1; j_call: TRBJ1-2; cdr3_nt: TGCAGTGCGCCCGACAGGGTCGGCTACACCTTC; cdr3_aa: CSAPDRVGYTF
v_call: TRBV19; clone_size: -; d_call: -; j_call: TRBJ1-2; cdr3_nt: TGTGCCAGTAGTAGCCGCCAGGGGTATTTTGGCTACACCTTC; cdr3_aa: CASSSRQGYFGYTF
v_call: TRBV30; clone_size: -; d_call: -; j_call: TRBJ1-3; cdr3_nt: TGTGCCTGGAAGGAGTCCTTCGGAAACACCATATATTTT; cdr3_aa: CAWKESFGNTIYF
v_call: TRBV12-5; clone_size: -; d_call: TRBD1; j_call: TRBJ1-6; cdr3_nt: TGTGCTAGTGGTTTGTGGGGTTACGGGACAGGGCCACTCAGCTCCTATAATTCACCCCTCCACTTT; cdr3_aa: CASGLWGYGTGPLSSYNSPLHF
v_call: TRBV5-8; clone_size: -; d_call: TRBD1; j_call: TRBJ2-7; cdr3_nt: TGTGCCAGCAGCACAAGGGACAGGTCTGGGTTC; cdr3_aa: CASSTRDRSGF
v_call: TRBV28; clone_size: -; d_call: -; j_call: TRBJ1-4; cdr3_nt: TGTGCCAGCAGTCCGGGCGGGGCTGGGGAAAAACTGTTTTTT; cdr3_aa: CASSPGGAGEKLFF
v_call: TRBV13; clone_size: -; d_call: -; j_call: TRBJ1-2; cdr3_nt: TGTGCCAGCAGCTTAGAGGAGGGACCCTATGGCTACACCTTC; cdr3_aa: CASSLEEGPYGYTF
v_call: TRBV13; clone_size: -; d_call: TRBD1; j_call: TRBJ2-7; cdr3_nt: TGTGCCAGCAGGCAGGGGGCGTGGGAGCAGTACTTC; cdr3_aa: CASRQGAWEQYF
v_call: TRBV6-1; clone_size: -; d_call: TRBD1; j_call: TRBJ1-2; cdr3_nt: TGTGCCAGCAGTCAGGGACAGATATCTAACTATGGCTACACCTTC; cdr3_aa: CASSQGQISNYGYTF